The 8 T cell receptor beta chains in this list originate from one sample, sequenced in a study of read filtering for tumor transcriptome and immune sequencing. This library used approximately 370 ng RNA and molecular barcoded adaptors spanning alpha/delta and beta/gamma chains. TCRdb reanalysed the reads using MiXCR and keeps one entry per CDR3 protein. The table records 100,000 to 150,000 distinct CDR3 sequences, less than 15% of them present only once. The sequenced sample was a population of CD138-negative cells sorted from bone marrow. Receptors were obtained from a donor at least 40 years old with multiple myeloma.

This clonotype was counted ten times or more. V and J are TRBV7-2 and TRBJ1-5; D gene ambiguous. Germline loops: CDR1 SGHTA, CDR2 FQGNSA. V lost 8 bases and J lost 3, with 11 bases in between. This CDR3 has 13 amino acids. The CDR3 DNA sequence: TGTGCCAGCGCCTGGACGTTCAATCAGCCCCAGCATTTT. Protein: CASAWTFNQPQHF. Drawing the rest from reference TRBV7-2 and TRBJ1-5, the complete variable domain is GAGVSQSPSNKVTEKGKDVELRCDPISGHTALYWYRQSLGQGLEFLIYFQGNSAPDKSGLPSDRFSAERTGGSVSTLTIQRTQQEDSAVYLCASAWTFNQPQHFGDGTRLSIL.

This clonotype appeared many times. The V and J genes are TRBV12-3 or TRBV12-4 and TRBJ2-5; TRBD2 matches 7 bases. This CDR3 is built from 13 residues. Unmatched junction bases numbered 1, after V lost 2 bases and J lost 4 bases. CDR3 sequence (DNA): TGTGCCAGCAGTTTATGGGAGGGAGAGACCCAGTACTTC. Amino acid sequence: CASSLWEGETQYF.

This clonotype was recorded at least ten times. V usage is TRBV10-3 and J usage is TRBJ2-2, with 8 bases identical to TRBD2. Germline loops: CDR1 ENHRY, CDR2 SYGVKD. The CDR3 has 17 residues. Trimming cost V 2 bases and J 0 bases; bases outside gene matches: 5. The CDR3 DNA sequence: TGTGCCATCAGTGAGCGGGCGGGAGGATCGAACACCGGGGAGCTGTTTTTT. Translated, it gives CAISERAGGSNTGELFF.

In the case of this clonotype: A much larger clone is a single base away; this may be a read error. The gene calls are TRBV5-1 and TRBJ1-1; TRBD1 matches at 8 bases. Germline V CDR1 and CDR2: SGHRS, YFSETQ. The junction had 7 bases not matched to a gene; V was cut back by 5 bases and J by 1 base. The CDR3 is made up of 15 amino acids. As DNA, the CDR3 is TGCGCCAGCAGTGGGCAGGGGGCGCGGAACACTGAAGCTTTCTTT. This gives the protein CASSGQGARNTEAFF. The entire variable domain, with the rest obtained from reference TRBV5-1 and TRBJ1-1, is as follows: KAGVTQTPRYLIKTRGQQVTLSCSPISGHRSVSWYQQTPGQGLQFLFEYFSETQRNKGNFPGRFSGRQFSNSRSEMNVSTLELGDSALYLCASSGQGARNTEAFFGQGTRLTVV.

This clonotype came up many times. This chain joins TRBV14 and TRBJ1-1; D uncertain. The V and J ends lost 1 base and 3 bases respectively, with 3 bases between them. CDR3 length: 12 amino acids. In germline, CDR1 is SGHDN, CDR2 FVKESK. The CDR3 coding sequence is TGTGCCAGCAGCCAAGGGTACACTGAAGCTTTCTTT. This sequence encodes CASSQGYTEAFF. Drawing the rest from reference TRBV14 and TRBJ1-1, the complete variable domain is EAGVTQFPSHSVIEKGQTVTLRCDPISGHDNLYWYRRVMGKEIKFLLHFVKESKQDESGMPNNRFLAERTGGTYSTLKVQPAELEDSGVYFCASSQGYTEAFFGQGTRLTVV.

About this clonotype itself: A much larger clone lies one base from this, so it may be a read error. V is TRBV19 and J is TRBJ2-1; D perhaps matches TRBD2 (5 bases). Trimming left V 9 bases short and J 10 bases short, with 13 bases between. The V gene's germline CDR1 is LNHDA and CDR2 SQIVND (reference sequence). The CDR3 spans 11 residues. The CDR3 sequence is CASDRGSEQFF. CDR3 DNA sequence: TGTGCCAGCGACCGGGGAAGCGAGCAGTTCTTC.

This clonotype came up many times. CDR3 loop: CSAFFPPGLAGGSDNEQFF. For the CDR3, the DNA is TGCAGTGCTTTCTTCCCCCCGGGACTAGCGGGAGGGTCAGACAATGAGCAGTTCTTC. The chain links TRBV20-1 to TRBJ2-1; the match to TRBD2 covers 16 bases. The V and J ends lost 5 bases and 5 bases, in that order; junction bases with no gene match: 15. The CDR3 loop spans 19 amino acids. The germline gives CDR1 DFQATT, CDR2 SNEGSKA (reference sequence).

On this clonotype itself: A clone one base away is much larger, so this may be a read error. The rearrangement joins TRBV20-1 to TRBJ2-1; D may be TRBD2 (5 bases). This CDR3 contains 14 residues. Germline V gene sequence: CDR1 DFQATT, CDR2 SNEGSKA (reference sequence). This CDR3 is CSARSLAPYSEQFF. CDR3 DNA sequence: TGCAGTGCTAGAAGTTTAGCGCCCTACAGTGAGCAGTTCTTC.